One and the same sample provided the 6 T cell receptor beta chains below, sequenced in a study of blood T cell repertoires in COVID-19. Sequencing was performed with immunoSEQ multiplex PCR; in TCRdb, only in-frame clones are kept and a portion is missing. The data hold under 200,000 clones, with about 86% observed a single time. Sequenced: peripheral blood. The receptors shown here come from a woman aged 55-70 years with COVID-19, enrolled during active disease.

This clone was observed a few times. The J gene is TRBJ1-3, the V gene TRBV9; TRBD1 might be the D (5 bases). V was cut by 5 bases and J by 1 base, with 10 bases left in between. The CDR3 extends over 14 amino acids. Per germline, CDR1 SGDLS and CDR2 YYNGEE. In DNA, the CDR3 is TGTGCCAGCAGTCAGGGCAGTTCTGGAAACACCATATATTTT. Translated, it gives CASSQGSSGNTIYF.

This sequence joins TRBV19 and TRBJ1-5, with TRBD1 matching 8 bases. The CDR3 spans 13 residues. The junction had 5 bases not matched to a gene; V was cut back by 7 bases and J by 6 bases. Germline V lookup: CDR1 LNHDA, CDR2 SQIVND (reference sequence). The CDR3, as DNA: TGTGCCAGTACGGACAGGGAGGGTCAGCCCCAGCATTTT. It is translated as CASTDREGQPQHF. Full variable domain (outside the CDR3, taken from reference TRBV19 and TRBJ1-5): DGGITQSPKYLFRKEGQNVTLSCEQNLNHDAMYWYRQDPGQGLRLIYYSQIVNDFQKGDIAEGYSVSREKKESFPLTVTSAQKNPTAFYLCASTDREGQPQHFGDGTRLSIL.

This chain connects TRBV5-1 to TRBJ2-7, with D tentatively TRBD2 (5 bases). The CDR3 consists of 15 residues. V shed 4 bases and J shed 3 bases, with 17 bases lying between them. Looked up from germline, CDR1 is SGHRS and CDR2 is YFSETQ. The CDR3 DNA follows: TGCGCCAGCAGCCAAAGTGCCACCGGGGACTACGAGCAGTACTTC. As protein: CASSQSATGDYEQYF.

The chain employs TRBV24-1 and TRBJ1-2, with TRBD1 matching 11 bases. Unmatched junction bases numbered 6, after V lost 4 bases and J lost 9 bases. Germline V gene data show CDR1 as KGHDR and CDR2 as SFDVKD. The CDR3 is made up of 14 amino acids. The CDR3 DNA sequence: TGTGCCACCAGTGACTCCGGACAGGGGGCTAGCTACACCTTC. This codes for CATSDSGQGASYTF.

This rearrangement joins TRBV9 to TRBJ1-4; possible D gene TRBD1, 5 bases. Germline V gene data show CDR1 as SGDLS and CDR2 as YYNGEE. V gave up 7 bases and J gave up 7 bases, with 11 bases separating them. There are 12 residues in the CDR3. DNA of the CDR3: TGTGCCAGCGGGGGGGTGACTGAAAAACTGTTTTTT. It is translated as CASGGVTEKLFF.

J is TRBJ1-1 and V is TRBV7-9, with D possibly being TRBD1 (5 bases). Between the trimmed V and J ends, which lost 3 bases and 5 bases, there was a span of 16 bases. Looked up from germline, CDR1 is SEHNR and CDR2 is FQNEAQ (reference sequence). This CDR3 is built from 15 residues. The CDR3 bases are TGTGCCAGCAGCTTTAGAGCAGGGATGAGGACTGAAGCTTTCTTT. It encodes CASSFRAGMRTEAFF.